This T cell receptor (beta chain) emerged from a study of glioma-infiltrating T cells after dendritic cell vaccination. This clone was seen ten or more times. Noted time point: after dendritic cell vaccination, including at tumor progression/relapse. The CDR3 contains 16 residues. Germline loops: CDR1 MGHDK, CDR2 SYGVNS. V shed 7 bases and J shed 4 bases, with 19 bases lying between them. The table came from immunoSEQ multiplex PCR; TCRdb's copy has only in-frame clones and leaves some out. The sample yields around 90,000 clones, 75% to 90% seen once. V is TRBV25-1 and J is TRBJ2-2, with D perhaps matching TRBD2 (6 bases). The specimen comprised blood, sampled after dendritic cell vaccination. This clonotype originated in a human donor with glioblastoma. The CDR3 coding sequence is TGTGCCAGCACCGGAGGAGGGTTAGTAACCACCGGGGAGCTGTTTTTT. This sequence encodes CASTGGGLVTTGELFF. The whole variable domain, remainder taken from reference TRBV25-1 and TRBJ2-2, is EADIYQTPRYLVIGTGKKITLECSQTMGHDKMYWYQQDPGMELHLIHYSYGVNSTEKGDLSSESTVSRIRTEHFPLTLESARPSHTSQYLCASTGGGLVTTGELFFGEGSRLTVL.